A single sample gave rise to the 23 T cell receptor beta chains below, sequenced in a study of Ad26.COV2.S vaccination and SARS-CoV-2 variants. TCRdb's copy holds only in-frame clones and misses some; the assay was immunoSEQ multiplex PCR. The data contain roughly 350,000 clones, 88% of them seen just once; the ten biggest clones take up 6.4%. Indicated treatment: 19 received Ad26.COV2.S at low or high dose, single or two shots; 5 received placebo; per-sample allocation not given. Samples came from day 63 after the first vaccine or placebo injection. The sequenced sample was peripheral blood, obtained in a trial of Ad26.COV2.S vaccine versus placebo. Every receptor here comes from a person between 18 and 65 years old who received the Ad26.COV2.S COVID-19 vaccine or a placebo.

This chain joins TRBV7-9 and TRBJ1-5; 9 nucleotides match TRBD1. V shed 4 bases and J 3 bases; nucleotides not matched to a gene: 7. CDR1 SEHNR and CDR2 FQNEAQ come from the germline V gene (reference sequence). This CDR3 contains 16 residues. The chain's CDR3 is CASSSTGQGFNQPQHF. The CDR3 nucleotides are TGTGCCAGCAGCTCGACGGGACAGGGTTTCAATCAGCCCCAGCATTTT.

In its sample, this clone was seen a few times. The chain links TRBV30 to TRBJ1-2; TRBD1 aligns across 8 bases. CDR3 length: 14 residues. After removal of 5 bases from V and 8 bases from J, the junction contained 13 bases not matched to a gene. The germline CDR1 and CDR2 sequences are GTSNPN and SVGIG (reference sequence). The CDR3 DNA reads TGTGCCTGGGCACGCCGCTTGACAGGGGACGGCTACACCTTC. Protein product: CAWARRLTGDGYTF.

With regard to this clone: Distinct nucleotide sequences in the sample also encode this CDR3. The CDR3 loop reads CASSSNSPLHF. The CDR3 DNA sequence: TGTGCCAGCAGTTCTAATTCACCCCTCCACTTT. V usage is TRBV6-5 and J usage is TRBJ1-6; D is uncertain. The CDR3 runs 11 residues. CDR1 and CDR2 (germline): MNHEY, SVGAGI. Trimming shortened V by 4 bases and J by 6 bases, and 1 base separated the two germline ends.

The chain combines TRBV28 with TRBJ2-1; 8 bases match TRBD2. The length of the CDR3 is 15 residues. The germline CDR1 and CDR2 sequences are MDHEN and SYDVKM. Losses at the gene ends were 3 bases for V and 6 bases for J; bases not matched to a gene: 7. The CDR3 loop is CASSFPSGLVNEQFF. In nucleotides, the CDR3 is TGTGCCAGCAGTTTTCCTAGCGGGTTAGTCAATGAGCAGTTCTTC.

The CDR3 loop reads CASSQQGTSGISGELFF. The CDR3, as DNA: TGCGCCAGCAGCCAACAAGGGACTAGCGGGATATCCGGGGAGCTGTTTTTT. The V gene is TRBV4-3, the J gene TRBJ2-2; 13 nucleotides match TRBD2. The length of the CDR3 is 17 residues. V was clipped by 2 bases and J by 6 bases; unmatched bases: 6. Per the germline V gene, CDR1 is LGHNA and CDR2 is YSLEER.

The rearrangement links TRBV5-4 to TRBJ2-7; 11 bases are a match to TRBD1. Trimming removed 3 bases from V and 5 bases from J; junction bases left unmatched: 4. The CDR3 extends over 14 amino acids. Germline CDR1 is SGHNT and CDR2 is YYREEE (reference sequence). The CDR3: CASSSPGQGDEQYF. The CDR3 nucleotides are TGTGCCAGCAGCTCCCCGGGACAGGGGGACGAGCAGTACTTC.

The chain combines TRBV14 with TRBJ1-6, with D uncertain. Per germline, CDR1 SGHDN and CDR2 FVKESK. V was shortened by 2 bases and J by 8 bases, with 13 bases between the two germline ends. There are 15 residues in the CDR3. DNA for the CDR3: TGTGCCAGCAGCCAACTCGGACTGGATCATTCACCCCTCCACTTT. It codes for CASSQLGLDHSPLHF.

The J gene is TRBJ1-1, the V gene TRBV12-5, with 8 bases aligning to TRBD1. Per germline, CDR1 LGHNT and CDR2 FRNRAP. CDR3 length: 15 amino acids. The V segment lost 6 bases and the J segment 3 bases; nucleotides outside the gene matches: 9. The CDR3 nucleotides are TGTGCTAGTGGCCCTGACTCGACAGGGGACACTGAAGCTTTCTTT. Translation gives CASGPDSTGDTEAFF.

CDR3 loop: CASSPPWTGDEKLFF. The CDR3 bases are TGTGCCAGCAGCCCCCCTTGGACAGGGGATGAAAAACTGTTTTTT. The V gene is TRBV7-9, the J gene TRBJ1-4, with 9 positions matching TRBD1. The CDR3 runs 15 residues. V lost 5 bases, J lost 6 bases, and 7 bases stayed unmatched. Germline values: CDR1 SEHNR, CDR2 FQNEAQ (reference sequence).

The chain couples TRBV6-5 to TRBJ2-7, with 12 nucleotides matching TRBD1. CDR3 length: 15 amino acids. The germline V gene encodes CDR1 MNHEY and CDR2 SVGAGI. The ends lost 6 bases at V and 6 bases at J; junction bases unmatched: 9. CDR3 residues: CASRGTGGSSSEQYF. CDR3 in DNA: TGTGCCAGCAGAGGGACAGGGGGCAGTAGCAGCGAGCAGTACTTC.

J is TRBJ1-3 and V is TRBV28; D gene unclear. This CDR3 comprises 15 residues. V lost 6 bases and J 2 bases, leaving 14 bases between the germline ends. CDR1 MDHEN and CDR2 SYDVKM come from the germline V gene. This chain's CDR3 is CASSVPTGAGNTIYF. The DNA of the CDR3 is TGTGCCAGCAGCGTTCCCACTGGAGCTGGAAACACCATATATTTT.

The chain has TRBV27 and TRBJ1-2; the D gene is possibly TRBD1 (5 bases). The CDR3 covers 15 residues. V lost 4 bases, J lost 2 bases, and 14 bases lay in between. CDR1 MNHEY and CDR2 SMNVEV come from the germline V gene (reference sequence). The CDR3 region is CASSSHRDGNYGYTF. The CDR3 bases are TGTGCCAGCAGTTCCCACCGGGACGGCAACTATGGCTACACCTTC.

This clone appeared a single time. The chain has TRBV7-3 and TRBJ2-5, with no clear D. The V end lost 1 base, the J end lost 2 bases, and 11 bases lay between the germline ends. The germline V gene encodes CDR1 SGHTA and CDR2 FQGTGA. This CDR3 is 15 amino acids long. This CDR3 is CASSLIGASQETQYF. Written as DNA, the CDR3 is TGTGCCAGCAGCTTAATTGGTGCCTCTCAAGAGACCCAGTACTTC.

This clone showed up just a few times. The chain recombines TRBV12-3 or TRBV12-4 with TRBJ1-2; TRBD1 agrees at 9 bases. CDR3 length equals 13 residues. Trimming took 5 bases from V and 8 from J; bases not matched to a gene: 6. The CDR3 sequence is CASSTQGARGYTF. In DNA form, the CDR3 reads TGTGCCAGCAGTACACAGGGGGCGCGCGGCTACACCTTC.

The rearrangement uses TRBV9 and TRBJ1-1, with D hard to call. The CDR3 length is 15 residues. Germline CDR1 and CDR2: SGDLS and YYNGEE. Trimming took 0 bases from V and 4 from J, leaving 13 bases between them. CDR3 sequence reads: CASSVGPSTSTEAFF. In DNA, the CDR3 is TGTGCCAGCAGCGTAGGCCCCAGTACGAGCACTGAAGCTTTCTTT. The variable domain in full, with the rest retrieved from reference TRBV9 and TRBJ1-1, is DSGVTQTPKHLITATGQRVTLRCSPRSGDLSVYWYQQSLDQGLQFLIQYYNGEERAKGNILERFSAQQFPDLHSELNLSSLELGDSALYFCASSVGPSTSTEAFFGQGTRLTVV.

J is TRBJ2-3 and V is TRBV6-5, with 9 bases that match TRBD2. J gave up 6 bases and V 7 bases, and 8 bases lay outside the gene matches. The CDR3 is made up of 14 amino acids. CDR1 MNHEY and CDR2 SVGAGI come from the germline V gene. The CDR3 is CASTLAGSKDTQYF. The CDR3, as DNA: TGTGCCAGCACTCTAGCGGGGTCTAAGGATACGCAGTATTTT.

CDR3 region: CAWETGGPYEQYF. DNA of the CDR3: TGTGCCTGGGAGACAGGGGGCCCCTACGAGCAGTACTTC. The rearrangement links TRBV30 to TRBJ2-7, with 10 bases that match TRBD1. Germline loops: CDR1 GTSNPN, CDR2 SVGIG (reference sequence). The V segment lost 5 bases and the J segment 2 bases; nucleotides outside the gene matches: 3. This CDR3 is built from 13 residues.

This chain joins TRBV2 and TRBJ1-5; D remains ambiguous. This CDR3 spans 13 amino acids. Germline V gene data show CDR1 as SNHLY and CDR2 as FYNNEI. Trimming removed 7 bases from V and 2 bases from J, with 9 bases in between. CDR3 protein: CASKWEGNQPQHF. The CDR3 DNA follows: TGTGCCAGCAAGTGGGAAGGCAATCAGCCCCAGCATTTT.

The chain couples TRBV12-5 to TRBJ2-7; TRBD1 agrees at 7 bases. Looked up from germline, CDR1 is LGHNT and CDR2 is FRNRAP. The V gene end was trimmed by 3 bases and the J gene end by 2 bases; junction bases not matched to a gene: 10. This CDR3 region has 16 residues. The CDR3 reads CASGFPAGTEPYEQYF. The CDR3 region has the DNA TGTGCTAGTGGTTTTCCCGCCGGGACAGAGCCCTACGAGCAGTACTTC.

This chain connects TRBV5-4 to TRBJ2-2; D call uncertain. V was cut by 4 bases and J by 3 bases, with 7 bases left in between. Germline lookup yields CDR1 SGHNT and CDR2 YYREEE (reference sequence). This CDR3 has 13 amino acids. In DNA, the CDR3 is TGTGCCAGCAGCGGCGCGGACACCGGGGAGCTGTTTTTT. Protein: CASSGADTGELFF.

This clone has just one count. This chain connects TRBV5-6 to TRBJ1-4; a possible D gene is TRBD1 (6 bases). The length of the CDR3 is 13 residues. Germline V gene data show CDR1 as SGHDT and CDR2 as YYEEEE. V lost 4 bases to trimming and J lost 8 bases, with 12 bases between them. The CDR3 bases are TGTGCCAGCAGCCGCAGGGGAGGCGAAAAACTGTTTTTT. This codes for CASSRRGGEKLFF.

V and J are TRBV19 and TRBJ1-3; D may be TRBD1 (5 bases). Trimming shortened V by 4 bases and J by 4 bases, and 17 bases separated the two germline ends. Germline V gene data show CDR1 as LNHDA and CDR2 as SQIVND (reference sequence). The CDR3 runs to 16 residues. CDR3 sequence (DNA): TGTGCCAGTAGTACGCGATTAGGGACGGGCGGAAACACCATATATTTT. It translates to CASSTRLGTGGNTIYF.

This chain joins TRBV6-5 and TRBJ2-7; D gene uncertain. There are 15 residues in the CDR3. Trimming shortened V by 0 bases and J by 0 bases, and 9 bases separated the two germline ends. CDR1 is MNHEY, CDR2 SVGAGI, per germline. In nucleotides, the CDR3 is TGTGCCAGCAGTTACTCGAGTGGTACCTCCTACGAGCAGTACTTC. Translating gives CASSYSSGTSYEQYF.